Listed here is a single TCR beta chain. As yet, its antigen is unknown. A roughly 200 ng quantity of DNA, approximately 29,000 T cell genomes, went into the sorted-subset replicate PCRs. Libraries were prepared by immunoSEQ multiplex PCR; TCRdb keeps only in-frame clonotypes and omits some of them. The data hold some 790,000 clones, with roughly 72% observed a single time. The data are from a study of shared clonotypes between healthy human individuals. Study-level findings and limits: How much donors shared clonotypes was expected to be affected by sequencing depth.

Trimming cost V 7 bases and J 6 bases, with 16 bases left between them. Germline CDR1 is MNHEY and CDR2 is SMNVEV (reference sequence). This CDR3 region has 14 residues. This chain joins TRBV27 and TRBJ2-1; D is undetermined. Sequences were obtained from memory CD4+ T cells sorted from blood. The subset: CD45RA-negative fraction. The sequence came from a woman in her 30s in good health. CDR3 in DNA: TGTGCCAGCACCGACCCCCCCGCGTCCAATGAGCAGTTCTTC. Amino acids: CASTDPPASNEQFF.